The rows below give T cell receptor beta chains drawn from one sample of a study of tumor and adjacent non-tumor tissue in lung cancer. TCRdb recomputed calls from the multiplex PCR reads with MiXCR, one row per CDR3 protein. The table lists approximately 130,000 distinct CDR3 sequences, 66% of them singletons. Sample: lung tumor tissue. The source of these receptors is a man in his thirties or forties with non-small cell lung cancer. The CDR3 runs from the conserved cysteine through the conserved F or W. D genes are given only for firm matches. The size field is filled for only some rows; it gives once, few, many or a size class.

D gene: .; J gene: TRBJ2-5; V gene: TRBV5-6; clone size: .; CDR3 protein: CASSTAIGRETQYF; CDR3 DNA: TGTGCCAGCAGCACGGCTATCGGACGGGAGACCCAGTACTTC
D gene: TRBD2; J gene: TRBJ2-7; V gene: TRBV5-1; clone size: .; CDR3 protein: CASSLSGRERYF; CDR3 DNA: TGCGCCAGCAGCTTGTCAGGGCGGGAGCGGTACTTC
D gene: .; J gene: TRBJ2-7; V gene: TRBV2; clone size: .; CDR3 protein: CASKEDSTYEQYF; CDR3 DNA: TGTGCCAGCAAGGAGGACAGCACCTACGAGCAGTACTTC
D gene: TRBD2; J gene: TRBJ2-2; V gene: TRBV4-3; clone size: .; CDR3 protein: CASSPRAGAAGRELFF; CDR3 DNA: TGCGCCAGCAGCCCTAGAGCGGGGGCAGCCGGCAGGGAGCTGTTTTTT
D gene: .; J gene: TRBJ2-7; V gene: TRBV20-1; clone size: .; CDR3 protein: CSVGIVTYEQYF; CDR3 DNA: TGCAGTGTCGGGATAGTCACCTACGAGCAGTACTTC
D gene: TRBD1; J gene: TRBJ1-6; V gene: TRBV20-1; clone size: .; CDR3 protein: CSAHTTGTGDNSTLHF; CDR3 DNA: TGCAGTGCTCATACAACCGGGACAGGTGATAATTCAACCCTCCACTTT
D gene: .; J gene: TRBJ1-5; V gene: TRBV2; clone size: few; CDR3 protein: CASSDIAGPQHF; CDR3 DNA: TGTGCCAGCAGTGACATTGCCGGGCCCCAGCATTTT
D gene: TRBD2; J gene: TRBJ2-3; V gene: TRBV12-3/TRBV12-4; clone size: .; CDR3 protein: CAGNSLASGPDEF; CDR3 DNA: TGTGCCGGCAATTCCCTGGCTAGCGGCCCTGATGAGTTT
D gene: TRBD2; J gene: TRBJ2-1; V gene: TRBV29-1; clone size: .; CDR3 protein: CCAGARGYNGQFF; CDR3 DNA: TGCTGCGCGGGAGCACGAGGGTACAATGGGCAGTTCTTC
D gene: TRBD2; J gene: TRBJ2-5; V gene: TRBV11-3; clone size: hyperexpanded; CDR3 protein: CASSLEAGGQETQYF; CDR3 DNA: TGTGCCAGCAGCTTAGAAGCGGGAGGGCAAGAGACCCAGTACTTC